The 16 T cell receptor beta chains reported below all come from one sample, sequenced in a study of shared clonotypes between healthy human individuals. The method was immunoSEQ multiplex PCR; TCRdb's version includes in-frame clones alone and lacks a portion of them. The sample carries approximately 620,000 clones, more than 95% recorded once. Sequencing was carried out using naive CD4+ T cells sorted from blood. This sample's subset: CD45RA+ positively selected. The receptors stem from a woman in her 30s in good health.

The rearrangement links TRBV6-5 to TRBJ2-6; no firm D call. The CDR3 is made up of 15 amino acids. The germline V gene encodes CDR1 MNHEY and CDR2 SVGAGI. V was pared by 2 bases and J by 2 bases, with 7 bases between. The CDR3 spells CASSYRPAGANVLTF. CDR3 DNA: TGTGCCAGCAGTTACCGGCCCGCTGGGGCCAACGTCCTGACTTTC.

The DNA for the CDR3 is TGTGCCAGCAGTGACAGGGGATTATACAATGAGCAGTTCTTC. It is translated as CASSDRGLYNEQFF. The genes are TRBV28 and TRBJ2-1; 8 nucleotides match TRBD1. The CDR3 loop spans 14 amino acids. V lost 5 bases to trimming and J lost 4 bases; unmatched junction nucleotides: 4. Germline V CDR1 and CDR2: MDHEN, SYDVKM.

This clone was counted once. This chain links TRBV28 with TRBJ2-5; D remains unclear. Germline V gene lookup returns CDR1 MDHEN and CDR2 SYDVKM. This CDR3 is 14 amino acids long. The germline V and J ends were trimmed by 6 bases and 4 bases, with 15 bases remaining between them. CDR3 in DNA: TGTGCCAGCAGCCTCGACAAGACCCTAGAGACCCAGTACTTC. The encoded protein is CASSLDKTLETQYF.

The rearrangement joins TRBV5-1 to TRBJ2-1; D uncertain. The CDR3 consists of 15 residues. Per the germline V gene, CDR1 is SGHRS and CDR2 is YFSETQ. V lost 0 bases and J lost 0, with 7 bases in between. The CDR3, as DNA: TGCGCCAGCAGCTTGGTTGGAGACTCCTACAATGAGCAGTTCTTC. Its translation is CASSLVGDSYNEQFF.

The chain recombines TRBV5-6 with TRBJ2-3; 10 positions match TRBD1. V was clipped by 4 bases and J by 3 bases; unmatched bases: 8. The CDR3 runs to 16 residues. CDR1 is SGHDT, CDR2 YYEEEE, per germline. The CDR3 sequence is CASSLRRTGGTDTQYF. The CDR3 region has the DNA TGTGCCAGCAGCCTGAGACGGACAGGGGGGACAGATACGCAGTATTTT.

The rearrangement links TRBV7-9 to TRBJ2-3; D call uncertain. CDR3 length: 13 residues. Germline V CDR1 and CDR2: SEHNR, FQNEAQ (reference sequence). V was shortened by 1 base and J by 4 bases, with 6 bases between the two germline ends. In DNA form, the CDR3 reads TGTGCCAGCAGCTTAGAAGCTGCAGATACGCAGTATTTT. Encoded protein: CASSLEAADTQYF.

The V gene is TRBV6-6, the J gene TRBJ1-2; the D gene is possibly TRBD1 (6 bases). Germline CDR1 reads MNHNY; CDR2 reads SVGAGI (reference sequence). V was shortened by 0 bases and J by 4 bases, with 12 bases between the two germline ends. The CDR3 spans 15 residues. Here the CDR3 DNA reads TGTGCCAGCAGTTACTCTGCAGGGGAGGCCTATGGCTACACCTTC. It encodes CASSYSAGEAYGYTF.

The CDR3 DNA sequence: TGTGCCAGCACCACGGGGGGGTTGGGCACTGAAGCTTTCTTT. Translating gives CASTTGGLGTEAFF. V usage is TRBV6-6 and J usage is TRBJ1-1; tentatively, D is TRBD1 (5 bases). Germline loops: CDR1 MNHNY, CDR2 SVGAGI (reference sequence). The V end lost 7 bases, the J end lost 4 bases, and 16 bases lay between the germline ends. The CDR3 has 14 residues.

This clone was recorded a few times. This chain uses TRBV30 with TRBJ1-5; D remains ambiguous. Germline assignment: CDR1 GTSNPN and CDR2 SVGIG (reference sequence). The V end was cut by 2 bases, the J end by 2 bases, with 4 bases between. This CDR3 comprises 12 residues. The CDR3 DNA sequence: TGTGCCTGGAGTCCGGGCAATCAGCCCCAGCATTTT. Translating gives CAWSPGNQPQHF.

The genes are TRBV11-1 and TRBJ2-7; either TRBD1 or TRBD2 may fit D (5 bases each). Germline lookup yields CDR1 SGHAT and CDR2 FQDESV (reference sequence). The CDR3 consists of 15 residues. Trimming pared 3 bases from V and 6 bases from J, leaving 18 bases between. For the CDR3, the DNA is TGTGCCAGCAGCTTTCGGGGTAGTTGGGGCGGCGAGCAGTACTTC. Translating it yields CASSFRGSWGGEQYF.

The chain employs TRBV7-9 and TRBJ2-7; 7 nucleotides align to TRBD1. The CDR3 is made up of 14 amino acids. In germline, CDR1 is SEHNR, CDR2 FQNEAQ (reference sequence). Trimming took 5 bases from V and 3 from J; bases not matched to a gene: 7. Written as DNA, the CDR3 is TGTGCCAGCAGCCCGACAGGGTACGGCTACGAGCAGTACTTC. Translating it yields CASSPTGYGYEQYF.

The chain joins TRBV5-1 to TRBJ1-1, with unresolved D. The V gene's germline CDR1 is SGHRS and CDR2 YFSETQ. Trimming removed 4 bases at V and 0 bases at J, with 10 bases between. The CDR3 sequence is 14 residues long. The CDR3 here is CASSLVVMNTEAFF. The CDR3 DNA follows: TGCGCCAGCAGCCTGGTCGTCATGAACACTGAAGCTTTCTTT.

The CDR3 nucleotides are TGTGCCATCAGTGAGTCCAGTAGCGGGAAGTCAGATACGCAGTATTTT. Amino acids: CAISESSSGKSDTQYF. The V gene is TRBV10-3, the J gene TRBJ2-3, with 8 bases fitting TRBD2. Germline CDR1 ENHRY, CDR2 SYGVKD. The length of the CDR3 is 16 residues. The ends lost 0 bases at V and 4 bases at J; junction bases unmatched: 6.

The CDR3 nucleotides are TGTGCCAGCAGCTCCGGGGGGGGAGGCCCCTACGAGCAGTACTTC. It yields the protein CASSSGGGGPYEQYF. The V gene is TRBV5-4, the J gene TRBJ2-7; 8 bases are shared with TRBD2. CDR3 length: 15 residues. CDR1 and CDR2 (germline): SGHNT, YYREEE (reference sequence). With V trimmed by 3 bases and J by 2 bases, 7 bases remained unmatched.

This chain uses TRBV9 with TRBJ2-2, with D perhaps matching TRBD1 (6 bases). Germline CDR1 SGDLS, CDR2 YYNGEE. This CDR3 is 16 amino acids long. Trimming took 3 bases from V and 1 from J, leaving 13 bases between them. The CDR3, as DNA: TGTGCCAGCAGCGCGACCGGGACAATGAACACCGGGGAGCTGTTTTTT. It specifies CASSATGTMNTGELFF.

The chain uses TRBV7-9 and TRBJ2-6, with TRBD2 as a possible D gene (5 bases). This CDR3 spans 14 amino acids. The germline gives CDR1 SEHNR, CDR2 FQNEAQ (reference sequence). V lost 1 base to trimming and J lost 4 bases, with 5 bases between them. CDR3 protein: CASSLGLGANVLTF. CDR3 bases: TGTGCCAGCAGCTTAGGACTAGGGGCCAACGTCCTGACTTTC.